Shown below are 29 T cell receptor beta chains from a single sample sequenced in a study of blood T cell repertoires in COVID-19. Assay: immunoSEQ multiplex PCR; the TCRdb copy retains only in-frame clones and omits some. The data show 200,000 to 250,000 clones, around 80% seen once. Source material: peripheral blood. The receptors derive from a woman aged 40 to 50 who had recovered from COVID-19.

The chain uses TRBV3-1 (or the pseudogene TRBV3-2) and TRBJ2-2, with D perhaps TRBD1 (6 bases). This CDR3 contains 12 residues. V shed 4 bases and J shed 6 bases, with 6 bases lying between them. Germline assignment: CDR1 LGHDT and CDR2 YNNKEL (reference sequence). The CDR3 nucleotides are TGTGCCAGCAGCCCAGGGGCCGGGGAGCTGTTTTTT. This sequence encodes CASSPGAGELFF.

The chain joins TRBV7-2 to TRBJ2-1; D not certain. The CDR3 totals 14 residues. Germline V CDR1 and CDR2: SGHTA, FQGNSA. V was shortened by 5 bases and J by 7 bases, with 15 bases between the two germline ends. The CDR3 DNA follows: TGTGCCAGCAGCCCACACGCCGACTGGAATGAGCAGTTCTTC. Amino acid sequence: CASSPHADWNEQFF. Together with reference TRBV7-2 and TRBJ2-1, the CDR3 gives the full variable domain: GAGVSQSPSNKVTEKGKDVELRCDPISGHTALYWYRQSLGQGLEFLIYFQGNSAPDKSGLPSDRFSAERTGGSVSTLTIQRTQQEDSAVYLCASSPHADWNEQFFGPGTRLTVL.

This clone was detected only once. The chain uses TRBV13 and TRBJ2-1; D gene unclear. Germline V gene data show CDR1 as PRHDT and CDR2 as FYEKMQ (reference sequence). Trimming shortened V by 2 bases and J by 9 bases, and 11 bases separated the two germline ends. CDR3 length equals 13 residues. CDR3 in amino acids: CASSLWRSGEQFF. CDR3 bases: TGTGCCAGCAGCTTATGGCGCTCGGGTGAGCAGTTCTTC.

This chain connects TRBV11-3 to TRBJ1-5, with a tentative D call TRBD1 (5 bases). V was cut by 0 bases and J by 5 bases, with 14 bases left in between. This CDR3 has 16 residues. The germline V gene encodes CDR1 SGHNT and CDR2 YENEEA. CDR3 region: CASSLDQGAVDQPQHF. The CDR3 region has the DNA TGTGCCAGCAGCTTAGATCAGGGTGCAGTGGATCAGCCCCAGCATTTT.

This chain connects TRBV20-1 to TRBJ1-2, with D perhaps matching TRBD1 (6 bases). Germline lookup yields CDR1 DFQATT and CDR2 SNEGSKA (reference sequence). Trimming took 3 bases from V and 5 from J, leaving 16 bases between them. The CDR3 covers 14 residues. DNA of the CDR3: TGCAGTGCTAGTCCTGGGCAGGGGCGGTATGGCTACACCTTC. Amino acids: CSASPGQGRYGYTF.

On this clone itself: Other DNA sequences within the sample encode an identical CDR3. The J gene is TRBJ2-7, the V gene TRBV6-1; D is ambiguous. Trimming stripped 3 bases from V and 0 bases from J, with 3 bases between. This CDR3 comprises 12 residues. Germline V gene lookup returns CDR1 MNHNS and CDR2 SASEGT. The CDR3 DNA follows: TGTGCCAGCAGTGAGGCCTCCTACGAGCAGTACTTC. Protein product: CASSEASYEQYF.

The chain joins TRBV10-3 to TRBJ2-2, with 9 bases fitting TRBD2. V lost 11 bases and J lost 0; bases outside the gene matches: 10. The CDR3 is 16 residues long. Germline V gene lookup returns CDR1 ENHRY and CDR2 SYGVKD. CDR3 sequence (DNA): TGTGCCGTGGCTTCTAGCGGGGTCTCGAACACCGGGGAGCTGTTTTTT. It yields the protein CAVASSGVSNTGELFF.

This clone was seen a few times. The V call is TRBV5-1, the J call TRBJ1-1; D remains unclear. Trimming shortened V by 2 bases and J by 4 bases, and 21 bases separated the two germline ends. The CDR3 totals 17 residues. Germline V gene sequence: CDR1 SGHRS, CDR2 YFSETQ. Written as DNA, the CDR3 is TGCGCCAGCAGCTTTGTCGGCGGGGTTGGCGTTAGCACTGAAGCTTTCTTT. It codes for CASSFVGGVGVSTEAFF.

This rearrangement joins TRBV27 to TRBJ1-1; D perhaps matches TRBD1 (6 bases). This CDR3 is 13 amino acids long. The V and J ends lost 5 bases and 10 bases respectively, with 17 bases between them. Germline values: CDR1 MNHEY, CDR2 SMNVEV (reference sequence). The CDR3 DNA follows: TGTGCCAGCAGTCCTGACAGGCGCGAGGTAGCTTTCTTT. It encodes CASSPDRREVAFF.

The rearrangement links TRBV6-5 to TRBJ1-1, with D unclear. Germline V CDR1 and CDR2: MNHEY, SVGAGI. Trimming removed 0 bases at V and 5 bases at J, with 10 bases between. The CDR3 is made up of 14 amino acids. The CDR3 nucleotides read TGTGCCAGCAGTTACTCGATTGGAGGGACTGAAGCTTTCTTT. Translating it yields CASSYSIGGTEAFF.

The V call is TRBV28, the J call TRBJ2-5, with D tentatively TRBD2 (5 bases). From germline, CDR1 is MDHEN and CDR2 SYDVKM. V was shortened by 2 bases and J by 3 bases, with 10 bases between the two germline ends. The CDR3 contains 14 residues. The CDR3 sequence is CASSLRGLEETQYF. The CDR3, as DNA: TGTGCCAGCAGTTTAAGAGGGTTGGAAGAGACCCAGTACTTC. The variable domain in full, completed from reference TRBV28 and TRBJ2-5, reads DVKVTQSSRYLVKRTGEKVFLECVQDMDHENMFWYRQDPGLGLRLIYFSYDVKMKEKGDIPEGYSVSREKKERFSLILESASTNQTSMYLCASSLRGLEETQYFGPGTRLLVL.

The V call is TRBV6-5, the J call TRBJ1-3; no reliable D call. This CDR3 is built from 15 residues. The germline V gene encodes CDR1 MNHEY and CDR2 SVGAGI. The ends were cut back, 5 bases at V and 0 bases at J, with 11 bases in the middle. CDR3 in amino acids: CASSRHQSSGNTIYF. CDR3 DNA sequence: TGTGCCAGCAGTCGCCACCAGTCCTCTGGAAACACCATATATTTT.

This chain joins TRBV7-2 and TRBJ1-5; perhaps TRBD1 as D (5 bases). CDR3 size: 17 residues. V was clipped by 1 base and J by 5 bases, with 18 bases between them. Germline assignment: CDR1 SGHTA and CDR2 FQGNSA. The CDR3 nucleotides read TGTGCCAGCAGCTTAGATGGCCTGGACACAGGCTATCAGCCCCAGCATTTT. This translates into CASSLDGLDTGYQPQHF.

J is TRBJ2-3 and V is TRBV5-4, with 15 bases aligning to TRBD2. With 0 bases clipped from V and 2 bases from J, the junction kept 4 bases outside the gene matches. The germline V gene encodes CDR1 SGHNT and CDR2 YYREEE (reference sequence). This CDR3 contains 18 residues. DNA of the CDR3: TGTGCCAGCAGCTTGGGGACTAGCGGGGGGGCTTCCACAGATACGCAGTATTTT. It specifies CASSLGTSGGASTDTQYF.

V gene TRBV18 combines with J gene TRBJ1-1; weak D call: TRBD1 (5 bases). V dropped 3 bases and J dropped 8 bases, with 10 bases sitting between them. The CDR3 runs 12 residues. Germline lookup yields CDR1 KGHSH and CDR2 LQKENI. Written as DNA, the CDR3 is TGTGCCAGCTCACCCCCCGACAGAGAAGCTTTCTTT. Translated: CASSPPDREAFF.

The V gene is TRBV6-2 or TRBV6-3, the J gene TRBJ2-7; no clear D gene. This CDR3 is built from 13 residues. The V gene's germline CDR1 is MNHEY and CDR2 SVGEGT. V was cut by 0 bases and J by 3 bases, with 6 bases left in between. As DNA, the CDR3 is TGTGCCAGCAGTTACTCGCGGAGCTACGAGCAGTACTTC. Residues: CASSYSRSYEQYF.

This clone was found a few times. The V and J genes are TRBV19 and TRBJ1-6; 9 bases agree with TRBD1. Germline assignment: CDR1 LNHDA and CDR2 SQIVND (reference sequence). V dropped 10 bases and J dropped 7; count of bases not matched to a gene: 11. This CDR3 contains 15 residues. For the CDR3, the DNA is TGTGCCACCGGGGGCTCGGACAGGGGAAATTCACCCCTCCACTTT. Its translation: CATGGSDRGNSPLHF.

The CDR3 sequence is CASKPLTDNYGYTF. In DNA, the CDR3 is TGTGCCAGCAAACCTCTGACAGATAACTATGGCTACACCTTC. The gene calls are TRBV5-8 and TRBJ1-2, with D possibly being TRBD1 (5 bases). The V end lost 6 bases, the J end lost 1 base, and 13 bases lay between the germline ends. Germline V gene lookup returns CDR1 SGHTS and CDR2 YDEGEE. The CDR3 consists of 14 residues.

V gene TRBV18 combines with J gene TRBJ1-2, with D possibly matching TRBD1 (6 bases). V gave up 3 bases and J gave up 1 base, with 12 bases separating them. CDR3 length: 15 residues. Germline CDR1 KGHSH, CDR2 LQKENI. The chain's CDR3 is CASSPTGIVNYGYTF. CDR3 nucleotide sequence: TGTGCCAGCTCACCGACAGGAATTGTTAACTATGGCTACACCTTC.

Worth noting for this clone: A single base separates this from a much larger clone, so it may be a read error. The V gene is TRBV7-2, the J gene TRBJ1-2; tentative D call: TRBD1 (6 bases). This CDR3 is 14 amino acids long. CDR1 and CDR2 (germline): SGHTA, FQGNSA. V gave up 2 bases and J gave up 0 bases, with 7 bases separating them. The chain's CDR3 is CASSLTGSNYGYTF. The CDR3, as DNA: TGTGCCAGCAGCTTAACAGGGTCTAACTATGGCTACACCTTC.

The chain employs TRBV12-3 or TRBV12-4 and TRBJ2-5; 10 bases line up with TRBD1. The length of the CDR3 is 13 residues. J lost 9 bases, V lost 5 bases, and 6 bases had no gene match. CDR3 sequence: CASSTGTGVAQYF. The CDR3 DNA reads TGTGCCAGCAGTACCGGGACAGGGGTGGCCCAGTACTTC.

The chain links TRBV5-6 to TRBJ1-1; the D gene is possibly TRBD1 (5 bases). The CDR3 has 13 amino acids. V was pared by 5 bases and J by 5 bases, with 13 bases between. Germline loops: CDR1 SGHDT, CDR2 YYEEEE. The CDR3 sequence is CASRFGGGTEAFF. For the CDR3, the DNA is TGTGCCAGCAGATTCGGGGGAGGGACTGAAGCTTTCTTT.

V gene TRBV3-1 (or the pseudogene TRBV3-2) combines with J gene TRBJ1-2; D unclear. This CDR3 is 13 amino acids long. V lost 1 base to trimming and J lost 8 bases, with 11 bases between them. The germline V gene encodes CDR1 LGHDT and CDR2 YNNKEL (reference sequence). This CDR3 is CASSQGGLLGYTF. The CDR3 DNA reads TGTGCCAGCAGCCAAGGAGGGTTGTTAGGCTACACCTTC.

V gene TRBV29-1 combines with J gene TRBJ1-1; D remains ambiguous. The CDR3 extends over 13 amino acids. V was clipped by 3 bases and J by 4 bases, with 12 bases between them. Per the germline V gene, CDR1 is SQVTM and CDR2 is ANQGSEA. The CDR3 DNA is TGCAGCGTTGAGGAGGGTGGCCCCACTGAAGCTTTCTTT. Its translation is CSVEEGGPTEAFF.

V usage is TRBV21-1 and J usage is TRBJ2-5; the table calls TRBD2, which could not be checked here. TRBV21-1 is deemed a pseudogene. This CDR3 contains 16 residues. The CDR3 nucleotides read TGTGCCAGCAGCAATAGGGGTGGGGACTCCCAAGAGACCCAGTACTTC. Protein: CASSNRGGDSQETQYF.

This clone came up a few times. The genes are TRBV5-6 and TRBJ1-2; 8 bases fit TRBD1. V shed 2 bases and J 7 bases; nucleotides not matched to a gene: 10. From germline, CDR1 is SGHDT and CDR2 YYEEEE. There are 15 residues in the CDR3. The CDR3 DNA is TGTGCCAGCAGCTTAACAGGGGGTCTGGAGCGTGGCTACACCTTC. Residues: CASSLTGGLERGYTF. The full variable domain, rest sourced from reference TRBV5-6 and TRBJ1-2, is DAGVTQSPTHLIKTRGQQVTLRCSPKSGHDTVSWYQQALGQGPQFIFQYYEEEERQRGNFPDRFSGHQFPNYSSELNVNALLLGDSALYLCASSLTGGLERGYTFGSGTRLTVV.

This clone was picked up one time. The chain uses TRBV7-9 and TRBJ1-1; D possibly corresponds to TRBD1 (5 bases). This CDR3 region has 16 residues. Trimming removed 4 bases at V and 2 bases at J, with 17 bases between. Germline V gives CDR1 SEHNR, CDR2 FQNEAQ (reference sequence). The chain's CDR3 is CASSSPAGQTNTEAFF. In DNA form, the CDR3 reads TGTGCCAGCAGCTCCCCAGCGGGGCAGACAAACACTGAAGCTTTCTTT. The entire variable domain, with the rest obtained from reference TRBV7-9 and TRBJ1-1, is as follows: DTGVSQNPRHKITKRGQNVTFRCDPISEHNRLYWYRQTLGQGPEFLTYFQNEAQLEKSRLLSDRFSAERPKGSFSTLEIQRTEQGDSAMYLCASSSPAGQTNTEAFFGQGTRLTVV.

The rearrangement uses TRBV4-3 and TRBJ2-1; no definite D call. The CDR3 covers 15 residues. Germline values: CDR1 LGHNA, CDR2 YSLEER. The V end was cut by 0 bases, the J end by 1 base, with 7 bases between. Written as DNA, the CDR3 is TGCGCCAGCAGCCAAGATCCAGTTTCCTACAATGAGCAGTTCTTC. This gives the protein CASSQDPVSYNEQFF.

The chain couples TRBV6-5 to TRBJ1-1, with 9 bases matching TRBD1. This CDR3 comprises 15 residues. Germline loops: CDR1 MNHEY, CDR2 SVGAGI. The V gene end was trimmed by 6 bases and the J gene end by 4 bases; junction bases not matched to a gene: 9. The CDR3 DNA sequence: TGTGCCAGCAGGTCCCCGGGACAGGGTGGCACTGAAGCTTTCTTT. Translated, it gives CASRSPGQGGTEAFF.